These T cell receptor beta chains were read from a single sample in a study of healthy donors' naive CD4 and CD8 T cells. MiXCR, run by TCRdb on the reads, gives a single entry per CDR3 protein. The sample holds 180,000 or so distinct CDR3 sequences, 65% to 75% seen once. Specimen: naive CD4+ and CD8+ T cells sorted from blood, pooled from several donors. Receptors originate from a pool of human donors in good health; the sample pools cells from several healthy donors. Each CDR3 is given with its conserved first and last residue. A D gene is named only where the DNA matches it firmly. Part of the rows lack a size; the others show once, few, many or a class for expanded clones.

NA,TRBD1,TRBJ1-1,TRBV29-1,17,CSASVGQGVLMNTEAFF,TGCAGCGCCTCGGTGGGACAGGGGGTCCTCATGAACACTGAAGCTTTCTTT
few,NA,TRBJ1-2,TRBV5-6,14,CASSLRYREDGYTF,TGTGCCAGCAGCTTGAGGTACAGGGAAGATGGCTACACCTTC
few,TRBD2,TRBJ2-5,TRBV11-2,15,CASSSRLAGQETQYF,TGTGCCAGCAGCTCCCGACTAGCGGGGCAAGAGACCCAGTACTTC
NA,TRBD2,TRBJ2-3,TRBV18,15,CASSSSGSGADTQYF,TGTGCCAGCTCATCTAGCGGGAGTGGCGCAGATACGCAGTATTTT
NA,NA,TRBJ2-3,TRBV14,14,CASSQAGRTDTQYF,TGTGCCAGCAGCCAAGCCGGGCGCACAGATACGCAGTATTTT
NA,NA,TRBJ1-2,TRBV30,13,CAWSGRGDYGYTF,TGTGCCTGGAGTGGTCGGGGGGACTATGGCTACACCTTC
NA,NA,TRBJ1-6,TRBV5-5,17,CASTLQIEPSNNSPLHF,TGTGCCAGCACCCTGCAGATAGAGCCCTCGAATAATTCACCCCTCCACTTT
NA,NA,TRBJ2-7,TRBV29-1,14,CSVDGEGGSYEQYF,TGCAGCGTTGATGGAGAGGGCGGTTCCTACGAGCAGTACTTC
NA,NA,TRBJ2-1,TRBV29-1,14,CSVERASSYNEQFF,TGCAGCGTTGAAAGGGCTAGCTCCTACAATGAGCAGTTCTTC
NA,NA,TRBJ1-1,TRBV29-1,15,CSVGTALGPSREAFF,TGCAGCGTTGGAACAGCTTTAGGACCTAGTCGAGAAGCTTTCTTT
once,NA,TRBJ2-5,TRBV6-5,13,CASSLGPLGTQYF,TGTGCCAGCAGCCTGGGGCCCTTGGGGACCCAGTACTTC
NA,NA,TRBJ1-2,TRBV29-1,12,CSGGWAGYGYTF,TGCAGCGGGGGTTGGGCTGGGTATGGCTACACCTTC
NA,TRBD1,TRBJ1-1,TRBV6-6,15,CASSSYTGGNTEAFF,TGTGCCAGCAGTTCGTATACAGGGGGGAACACTGAAGCTTTCTTT
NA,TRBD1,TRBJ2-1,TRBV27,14,CASSPGTAYNEQFF,TGTGCCAGCAGTCCGGGGACAGCGTACAATGAGCAGTTCTTC
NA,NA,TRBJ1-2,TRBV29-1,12,CSVSQGSYGYTF,TGCAGCGTTTCCCAGGGTAGCTATGGCTACACCTTC
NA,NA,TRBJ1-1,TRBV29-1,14,CSVAPEQGWTEAFF,TGCAGCGTTGCACCTGAACAGGGCTGGACTGAAGCCTTCTTT
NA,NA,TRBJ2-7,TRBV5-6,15,CASSPGTPAPYEQYF,TGTGCCAGCAGCCCCGGGACGCCCGCACCCTACGAGCAGTACTTC
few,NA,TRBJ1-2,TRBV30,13,CAWSPRGRDGYTF,TGTGCCTGGAGTCCCCGGGGGAGGGATGGCTACACCTTC
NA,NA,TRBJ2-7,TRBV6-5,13,CASSWRTGFEQYF,TGTGCCAGCAGCTGGAGAACAGGGTTCGAGCAGTACTTC
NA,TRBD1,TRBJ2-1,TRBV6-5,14,CASRRDRVGNEQFF,TGTGCCAGCAGAAGGGACAGGGTAGGGAATGAGCAGTTCTTC
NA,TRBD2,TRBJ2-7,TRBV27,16,CASSFRAGGPQGEQYF,TGTGCCAGCAGTTTTAGGGCGGGAGGGCCGCAGGGGGAGCAGTACTTC
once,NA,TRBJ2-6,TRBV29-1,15,CSVTGDISGANVLTF,TGCAGCGTAACCGGGGACATCTCTGGGGCCAACGTCCTGACTTTC
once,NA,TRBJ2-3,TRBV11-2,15,CASSFSRGSTDTQYF,TGTGCCAGCAGCTTCAGTAGGGGTAGCACAGATACGCAGTATTTT
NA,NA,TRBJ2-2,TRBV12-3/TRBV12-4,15,CASSDSPPNTGELFF,TGTGCCAGCAGTGACAGTCCCCCGAACACCGGGGAGCTGTTTTTT
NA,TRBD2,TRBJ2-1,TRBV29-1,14,CSVRLAVASNGQFF,TGCAGCGTCCGACTAGCTGTAGCCTCCAATGGGCAGTTCTTC
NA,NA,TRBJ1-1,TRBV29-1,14,CSVGTGRSDTEAFF,TGCAGCGTTGGAACAGGGAGGTCGGACACTGAAGCTTTCTTT
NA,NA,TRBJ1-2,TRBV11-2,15,CASSLGVRDGYGYTF,TGTGCCAGCAGCTTAGGGGTCAGGGACGGCTATGGCTACACCTTC
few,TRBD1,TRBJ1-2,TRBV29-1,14,CSVAGTGTLYGYTF,TGCAGCGTCGCCGGGACAGGAACCTTATATGGCTACACCTTC
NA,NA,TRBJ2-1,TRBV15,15,CATSRVPGADNEQFF,TGTGCCACCAGCAGAGTCCCGGGAGCAGACAATGAGCAGTTCTTC
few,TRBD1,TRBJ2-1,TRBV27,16,CASSLQAQGAYNEQFF,TGTGCCAGCAGTTTACAGGCCCAGGGGGCGTACAATGAGCAGTTCTTC
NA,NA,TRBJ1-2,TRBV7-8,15,CASSLALGDTYGYTF,TGTGCCAGCAGCTTAGCGCTGGGAGATACCTATGGCTACACCTTC
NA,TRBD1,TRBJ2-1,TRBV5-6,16,CASSHWMRGPGNEQFF,TGTGCCAGCAGCCATTGGATGAGGGGGCCGGGGAATGAGCAGTTCTTC
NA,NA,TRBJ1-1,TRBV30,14,CAWSADVVNTEAFF,TGTGCCTGGAGTGCCGACGTTGTAAACACTGAAGCTTTCTTT
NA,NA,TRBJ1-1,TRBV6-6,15,CASSYPGASHDEAFF,TGTGCCAGCAGTTACCCAGGGGCTAGCCACGATGAAGCTTTCTTT
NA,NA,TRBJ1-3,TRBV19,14,CASKISGSGNTIYF,TGTGCCAGTAAAATCAGCGGCTCTGGAAACACCATATATTTT
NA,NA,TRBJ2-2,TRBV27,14,CASSPQVSTGELFF,TGTGCCAGCAGTCCCCAGGTTTCCACCGGGGAGCTGTTTTTT
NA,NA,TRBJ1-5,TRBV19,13,CATGNRKYQPQHF,TGTGCCACCGGGAACAGGAAATATCAGCCCCAGCATTTT
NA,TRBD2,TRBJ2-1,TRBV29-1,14,CSESLLREHNEQFF,TGCAGTGAGTCGCTTCTGCGGGAGCACAATGAGCAGTTCTTC
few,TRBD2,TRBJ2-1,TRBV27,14,CASGSGTNLNEQFF,TGTGCCAGCGGAAGCGGGACGAATCTCAATGAGCAGTTCTTC
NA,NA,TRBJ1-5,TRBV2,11,CASSDPQPQHF,TGTGCCAGCAGTGATCCCCAGCCCCAGCATTTT
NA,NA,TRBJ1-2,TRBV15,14,CATSRAPGPGDYTF,TGTGCCACCAGCAGAGCGCCTGGGCCGGGTGACTACACCTTC
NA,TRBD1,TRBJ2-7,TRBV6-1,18,CASMGRNPTGPFFYEQYF,TGTGCCAGCATGGGTCGGAACCCGACAGGGCCATTTTTCTACGAGCAGTACTTC
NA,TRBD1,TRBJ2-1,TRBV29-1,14,CSVEGQGTYNEQFF,TGCAGCGTTGAAGGACAGGGGACCTACAATGAGCAGTTCTTC
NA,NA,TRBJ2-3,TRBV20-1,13,CSAPPRLTDTQYF,TGCAGTGCTCCTCCGCGCCTCACAGATACGCAGTATTTT